This entry concerns a single T cell receptor beta chain. The antigen is unknown. A far larger clone is just one base off, so this is likely a read error. This sample is drawn from a study of read filtering for tumor transcriptome and immune sequencing. From around 440 ng of RNA, a library with molecular barcoded alpha/delta and beta/gamma adaptors was made. TCRdb used MiXCR to reprocess the reads, holding one entry per CDR3 protein. Of tens of thousands of distinct CDR3 sequences in the sample, about 20% were seen once. The CDR3 contains 12 residues. Looked up from germline, CDR1 is SGHTA and CDR2 is FQGNSA. V shed 5 bases and J shed 10 bases, with 14 bases lying between them. Points from the study as a whole: Dropping single-read clonotypes raised IR-seq and RNA-seq shared-clonotype correlation.

Sequenced input: a population of CD138-negative cells sorted from bone marrow. The chain is built from TRBV7-2 and TRBJ1-1, with D unclear. This receptor was identified in a donor older than 35 with multiple myeloma. The CDR3 sequence: CASSPGGPGAFF. CDR3 nucleotide sequence: TGTGCCAGCAGCCCCGGTGGACCTGGAGCTTTCTTT. The full variable domain, rest sourced from reference TRBV7-2 and TRBJ1-1, is GAGVSQSPSNKVTEKGKDVELRCDPISGHTALYWYRQSLGQGLEFLIYFQGNSAPDKSGLPSDRFSAERTGGSVSTLTIQRTQQEDSAVYLCASSPGGPGAFFGQGTRLTVV.